The clone carrying this TCR beta chain was detected a few times. What it binds is not known. The CDR3 consists of 14 residues. The V end lost 9 bases, the J end lost 1 base, and 15 bases lay between the germline ends. Per the germline V gene, CDR1 is SGHTA and CDR2 is FQGNSA. The data derive from a study of blood T cells in healthy people across ages. Overall study results and limits: In older individuals, TCR beta diversity per million T cells was lower, falling roughly linearly with age.

Then a second PCR, running about 6 to 11 cycles, was carried out with a sample-barcoded 5' primer and a J-beta primer mix. Carrying 12 random nucleotides, a template-switch adaptor labeled each individual cDNA molecule. CDR3-containing paired-end reads numbered at least 2.5 million in each sample. TCRdb recomputed calls from the 5' RACE reads with MiXCR, one row per CDR3 protein. In the table there are some 1.5 million distinct CDR3 sequences, 25% to 30% of which are singletons. This receptor was obtained from a woman under 40 in good health. The chain carries TRBV7-2 and TRBJ1-1, with D unresolved. The source material was blood. The CDR3 coding sequence is TGTGCCAGTAGCGGGCCACCGACGAACACTGAAGCTTTCTTT. Protein: CASSGPPTNTEAFF.